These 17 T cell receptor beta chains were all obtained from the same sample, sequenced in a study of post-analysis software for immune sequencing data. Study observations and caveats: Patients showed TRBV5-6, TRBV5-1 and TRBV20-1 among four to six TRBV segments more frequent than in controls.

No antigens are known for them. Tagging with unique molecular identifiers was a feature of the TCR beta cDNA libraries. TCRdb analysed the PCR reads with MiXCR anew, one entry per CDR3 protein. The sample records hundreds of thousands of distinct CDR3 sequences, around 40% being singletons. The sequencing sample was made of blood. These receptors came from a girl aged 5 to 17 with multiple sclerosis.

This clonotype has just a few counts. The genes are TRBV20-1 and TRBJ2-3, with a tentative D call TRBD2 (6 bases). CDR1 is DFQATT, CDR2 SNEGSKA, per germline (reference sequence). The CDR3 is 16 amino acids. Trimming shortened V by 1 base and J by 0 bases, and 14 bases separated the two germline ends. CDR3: CSARAAGRRSTDTQYF. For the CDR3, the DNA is TGCAGTGCTAGAGCTGCGGGACGACGAAGCACAGATACGCAGTATTTT.

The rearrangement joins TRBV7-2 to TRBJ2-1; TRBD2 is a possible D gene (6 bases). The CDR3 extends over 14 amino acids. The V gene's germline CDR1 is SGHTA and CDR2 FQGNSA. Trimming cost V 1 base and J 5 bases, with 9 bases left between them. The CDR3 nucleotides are TGTGCCAGCAGCTTAGGGAGGACTAACAATGAGCAGTTCTTC. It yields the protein CASSLGRTNNEQFF.

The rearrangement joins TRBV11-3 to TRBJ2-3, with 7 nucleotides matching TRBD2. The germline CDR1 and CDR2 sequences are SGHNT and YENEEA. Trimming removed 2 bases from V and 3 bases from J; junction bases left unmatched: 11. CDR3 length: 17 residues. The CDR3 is CASSLNTLAGVTDTQYF. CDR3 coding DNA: TGTGCCAGCAGCTTAAACACATTGGCGGGAGTTACAGATACGCAGTATTTT.

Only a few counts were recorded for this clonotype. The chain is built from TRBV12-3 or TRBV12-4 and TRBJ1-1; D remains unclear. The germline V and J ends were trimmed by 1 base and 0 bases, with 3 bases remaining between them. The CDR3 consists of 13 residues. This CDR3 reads CASSLVLNTEAFF. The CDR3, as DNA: TGTGCCAGCAGTTTAGTCTTGAACACTGAAGCTTTCTTT.

For the CDR3, the DNA is TGTGCCAGCAGTTACGAGGGCAGGGAGACCCAGTACTTC. Protein sequence: CASSYEGRETQYF. This chain joins TRBV6-2 or TRBV6-3 and TRBJ2-5, with TRBD2 as a possible D gene (5 bases). CDR1 is MNHEY, CDR2 SVGEGT, per germline. CDR3 length: 13 amino acids. Trimming took off 2 bases at V and 5 bases at J, with 9 bases between the two ends.

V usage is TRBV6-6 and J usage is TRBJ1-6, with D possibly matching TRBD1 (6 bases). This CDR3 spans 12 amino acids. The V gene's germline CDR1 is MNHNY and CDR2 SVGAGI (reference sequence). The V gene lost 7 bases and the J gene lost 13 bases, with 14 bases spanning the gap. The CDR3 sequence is CASIQQGAPLHF. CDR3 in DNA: TGTGCCAGCATCCAACAGGGTGCGCCCCTCCACTTT.

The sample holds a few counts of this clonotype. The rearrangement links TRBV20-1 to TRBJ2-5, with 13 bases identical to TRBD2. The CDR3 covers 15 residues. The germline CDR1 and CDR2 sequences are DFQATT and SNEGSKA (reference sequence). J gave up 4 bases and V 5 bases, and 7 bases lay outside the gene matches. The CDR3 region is CSAEGTSGILETQYF. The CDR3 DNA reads TGCAGTGCTGAAGGGACTAGCGGGATCCTAGAGACCCAGTACTTC.

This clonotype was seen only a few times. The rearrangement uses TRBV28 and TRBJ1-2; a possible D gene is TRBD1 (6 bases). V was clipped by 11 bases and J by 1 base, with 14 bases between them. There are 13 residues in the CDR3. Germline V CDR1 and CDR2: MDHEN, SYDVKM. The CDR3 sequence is CAGRDTLNYGYTF. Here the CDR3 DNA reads TGTGCCGGGCGGGACACCCTTAACTATGGCTACACCTTC.

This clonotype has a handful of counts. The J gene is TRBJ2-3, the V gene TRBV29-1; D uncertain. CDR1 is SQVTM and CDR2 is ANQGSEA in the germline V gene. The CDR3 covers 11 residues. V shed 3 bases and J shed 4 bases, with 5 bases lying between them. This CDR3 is CSVDGPDTQYF. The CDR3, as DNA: TGCAGCGTTGACGGGCCAGATACGCAGTATTTT.

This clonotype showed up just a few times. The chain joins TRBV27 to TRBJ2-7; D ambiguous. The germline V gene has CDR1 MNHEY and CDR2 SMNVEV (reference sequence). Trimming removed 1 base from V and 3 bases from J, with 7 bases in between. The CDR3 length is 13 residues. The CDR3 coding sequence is TGTGCCAGCAGTTTATGGCGGAGCTACGAGCAGTACTTC. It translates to CASSLWRSYEQYF.

CDR3 nucleotide sequence: TGTGCCAGCAGTTACTCCGTAGGACTAGCGTTGAATGAGCAGTTCTTC. Its protein product is CASSYSVGLALNEQFF. The chain links TRBV6-6 to TRBJ2-1; 9 nucleotides agree with TRBD2. Germline V lookup: CDR1 MNHNY, CDR2 SVGAGI (reference sequence). J gave up 7 bases and V 0 bases, and 7 bases lay outside the gene matches. There are 16 residues in the CDR3.

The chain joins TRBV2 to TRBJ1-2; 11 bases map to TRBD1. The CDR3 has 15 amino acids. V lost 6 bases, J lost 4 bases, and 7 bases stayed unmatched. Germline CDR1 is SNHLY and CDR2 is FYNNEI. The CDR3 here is CASSAGTGGFYGYTF. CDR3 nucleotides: TGTGCCAGCAGCGCAGGGACAGGGGGATTCTATGGCTACACCTTC.

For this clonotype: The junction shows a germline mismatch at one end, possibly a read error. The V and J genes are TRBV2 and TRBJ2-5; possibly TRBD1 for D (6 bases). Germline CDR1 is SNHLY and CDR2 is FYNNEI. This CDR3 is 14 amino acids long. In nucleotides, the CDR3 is TGTGCCAGCAGTTATCAGGGGCGACAAGAGACCCGGTACTTC. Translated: CASSYQGRQETRYF.

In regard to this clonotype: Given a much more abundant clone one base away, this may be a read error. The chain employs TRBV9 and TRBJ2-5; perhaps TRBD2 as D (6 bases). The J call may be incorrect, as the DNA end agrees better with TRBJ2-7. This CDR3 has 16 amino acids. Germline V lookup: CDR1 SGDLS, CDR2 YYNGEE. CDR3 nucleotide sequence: TGTGCCAGCAGCGCAAGGCCGGACTACGTAATCCACGAGCAGTACTTC. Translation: CASSARPDYVIHEQYF.

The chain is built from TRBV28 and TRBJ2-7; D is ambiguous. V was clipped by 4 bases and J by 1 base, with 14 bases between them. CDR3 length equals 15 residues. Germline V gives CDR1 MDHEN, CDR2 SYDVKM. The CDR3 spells CASSSPAGISYEQYF. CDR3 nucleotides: TGTGCCAGCAGTTCACCCGCTGGGATTTCCTACGAGCAGTACTTC.

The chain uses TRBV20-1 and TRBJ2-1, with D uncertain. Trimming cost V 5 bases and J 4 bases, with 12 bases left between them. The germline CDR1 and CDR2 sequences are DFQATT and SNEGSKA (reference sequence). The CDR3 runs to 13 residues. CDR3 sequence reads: CSAANKGYNEQFF. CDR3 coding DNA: TGCAGTGCTGCTAACAAGGGTTACAATGAGCAGTTCTTC.

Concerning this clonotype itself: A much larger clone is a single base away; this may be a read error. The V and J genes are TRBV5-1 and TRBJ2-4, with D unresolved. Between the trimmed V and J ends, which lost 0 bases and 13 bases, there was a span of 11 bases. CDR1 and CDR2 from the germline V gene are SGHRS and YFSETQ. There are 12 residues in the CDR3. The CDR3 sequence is CASSLVDNEQYF. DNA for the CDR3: TGCGCCAGCAGCTTGGTTGACAATGAGCAGTACTTC. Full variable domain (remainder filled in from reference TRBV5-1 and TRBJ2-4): KAGVTQTPRYLIKTRGQQVTLSCSPISGHRSVSWYQQTPGQGLQFLFEYFSETQRNKGNFPGRFSGRQFSNSRSEMNVSTLELGDSALYLCASSLVDNEQYFGAGTRLSVL.